One and the same sample provided the 6 T cell receptor beta chains below, sequenced in a study of prognosis after radiotherapy for stage I lung cancer. The genomic DNA TCR beta CDR3 region underwent two rounds of multiplex PCR. Amplification in first-round PCR relied on primers specific to each TRBV and TRBJ gene. TCRdb itself ran the multiplex PCR reads through MiXCR, one entry per CDR3 protein. The sample records 20,000 to 25,000 distinct CDR3 sequences, 30% to 45% being singletons. The sample was PBMCs, taken before or after stereotactic body radiation therapy (not recorded which). All receptors derive from a donor over 45 with non-small cell lung cancer.

The table lists this clonotype with many counts. The rearrangement links TRBV4-1 to TRBJ2-5, with 7 positions matching TRBD2. Germline CDR1 is MGHRA and CDR2 is YSYEKL. This CDR3 contains 16 residues. Trimming took 1 base from V and 1 from J; bases not matched to a gene: 6. The CDR3 is CASSQGGGGPQETQYF. CDR3 nucleotides: TGCGCCAGCAGCCAAGGGGGGGGTGGTCCCCAAGAGACCCAGTACTTC.

This clonotype was seen many times. V and J are TRBV16 and TRBJ1-2; D not resolved. In germline, CDR1 is KGHSY, CDR2 FQNENV. Trimming cost V 0 bases and J 1 base, with 6 bases left between them. The CDR3 is made up of 14 amino acids. This chain's CDR3 is CASSQSNNNYGYTF. Here the CDR3 DNA reads TGTGCCAGCAGCCAATCAAACAATAACTATGGCTACACCTTC.

This clonotype was detected a few times. A much larger clone differs from this one at a single base, so this may be a read error. The conserved phenylalanine or tryptophan is not found at the CDR3 terminus, so this likely reflects a read error. The chain uses TRBV27 and TRBJ1-1; TRBD1 matches 9 bases. Germline-derived CDR1 and CDR2 are MNHEY and SMNVEV (reference sequence). Germline trimming cut 10 bases from V and 1 base from J; bases unmatched to any gene: 13. The CDR3 is 16 amino acids. The CDR3 DNA follows: TGTGCCACAGCAGGACAGGGGCGGATGAGGAACACTGAAGCTTTCCTT. Amino acid sequence: CATAGQGRMRNTEAFL.

This clonotype came up many times. The chain employs TRBV4-3 and TRBJ1-2, with a weak D call TRBD1 (6 bases). Deletions cut 4 bases from V and 4 bases from J, with 16 bases between. CDR1 LGHNA and CDR2 YSLEER come from the germline V gene. This CDR3 is 15 amino acids long. The CDR3 loop reads CASSLVQGPPYGYTF. DNA of the CDR3: TGCGCCAGCAGCCTCGTACAGGGACCCCCCTATGGCTACACCTTC.

Concerning this clonotype itself: This may be a read error, as it is one base from a much larger clone. V and J are TRBV24-1 and TRBJ2-6; D is perhaps TRBD2 (5 bases). Trimming removed 3 bases from V and 10 bases from J, with 21 bases in between. The CDR3 runs to 17 residues. Germline assignment: CDR1 KGHDR and CDR2 SFDVKD. CDR3 in DNA: TGTGCCACCAGTGATGGACTCCCTACAAAACCCGGGAACGTCCTGACTTTC. Its translation: CATSDGLPTKPGNVLTF.

In DNA, the CDR3 is TGTGCCAGCAGTTTTAATCAGGGGACCTACAATGAGCAGTTCTTC. Protein: CASSFNQGTYNEQFF. The gene calls are TRBV12-3 or TRBV12-4 and TRBJ2-1; perhaps TRBD1 as D (6 bases). The CDR3 spans 15 residues. Trimming pared 3 bases from V and 2 bases from J, leaving 11 bases between.